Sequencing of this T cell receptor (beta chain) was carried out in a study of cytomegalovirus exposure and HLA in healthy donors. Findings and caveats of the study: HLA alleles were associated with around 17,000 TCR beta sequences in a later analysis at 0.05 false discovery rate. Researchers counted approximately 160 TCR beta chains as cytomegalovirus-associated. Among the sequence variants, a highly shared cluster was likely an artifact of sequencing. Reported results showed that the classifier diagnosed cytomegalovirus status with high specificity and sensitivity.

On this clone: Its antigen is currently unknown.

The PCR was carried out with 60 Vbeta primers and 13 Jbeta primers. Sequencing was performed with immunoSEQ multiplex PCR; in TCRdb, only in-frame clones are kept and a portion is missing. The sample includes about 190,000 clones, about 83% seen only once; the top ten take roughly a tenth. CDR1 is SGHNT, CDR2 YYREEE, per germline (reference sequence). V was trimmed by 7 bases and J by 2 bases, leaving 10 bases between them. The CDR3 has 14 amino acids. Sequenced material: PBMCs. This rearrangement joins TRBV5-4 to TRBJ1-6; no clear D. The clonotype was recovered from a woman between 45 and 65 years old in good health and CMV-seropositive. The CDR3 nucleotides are TGTGCCAGCGCGGTTCTCGCCTATAATTCACCCCTCCACTTT. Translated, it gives CASAVLAYNSPLHF.